The next 25 T cell receptor beta chains were all read from a single sample in a study of cytomegalovirus exposure and HLA in healthy donors (dated by TCRdb to about 2017). The library was built by means of the immunoSEQ multiplex PCR assay. For the multiplex PCR, a mixture combining 60 forward primers for TCR Vbeta segments and 13 reverse primers for TCR Jbeta segments was used. Held by TCRdb, this immuneACCESS table contains in-frame sequences only and omits some clones. Under half of the omission traces to an unresolved V gene where checked; the cause of the rest is unknown. Counted in this sample were 250,000 to 350,000 clones; approximately 90% of them appeared once. Of the sample, less than 2.5% falls within the top ten clones. The sample comprised PBMCs. The receptors here all came from a woman aged 18-35 years in good health and CMV-seronegative.

The chain carries TRBV5-6 and TRBJ1-2; TRBD1 is a possible D gene (6 bases). V lost 4 bases and J 3 bases, leaving 13 bases between the germline ends. This CDR3 is built from 14 residues. CDR1 SGHDT and CDR2 YYEEEE come from the germline V gene. The CDR3, as DNA: TGTGCCAGCAGCCTTACAGGGAATGACTATGGCTACACCTTC. Its protein product is CASSLTGNDYGYTF.

The chain has TRBV7-2 and TRBJ1-2; D is ambiguous. The CDR3 is made up of 14 amino acids. Germline V gene lookup returns CDR1 SGHTA and CDR2 FQGNSA. Trimming removed 2 bases at V and 5 bases at J, with 12 bases between. The CDR3 coding sequence is TGTGCCAGCAGCTTATTTAACTCGGAGTATGGCTACACCTTC. Translating gives CASSLFNSEYGYTF.

CDR3 DNA: TGTGCCAGCAGGAATACGGGACAGGGGAAAGATACGCAGTATTTT. Residues: CASRNTGQGKDTQYF. This rearrangement joins TRBV5-4 to TRBJ2-3, with 10 bases fitting TRBD1. The trim removed 5 bases at V and 5 bases at J, leaving 8 bases unmatched. The CDR3 has 15 amino acids. CDR1 and CDR2 (germline): SGHNT, YYREEE (reference sequence).

This clone has a handful of counts. CDR3 loop: CASSYDETVSYEQYF. For the CDR3, the DNA is TGTGCCAGCAGCTATGACGAAACAGTCTCCTACGAGCAGTACTTC. The gene calls are TRBV9 and TRBJ2-7, with D unclear. CDR1 and CDR2 (germline): SGDLS, YYNGEE. V lost 4 bases, J lost 0 bases, and 14 bases lay in between. CDR3 length: 15 residues. Full variable domain (outside the CDR3, taken from reference TRBV9 and TRBJ2-7): DSGVTQTPKHLITATGQRVTLRCSPRSGDLSVYWYQQSLDQGLQFLIQYYNGEERAKGNILERFSAQQFPDLHSELNLSSLELGDSALYFCASSYDETVSYEQYFGPGTRLTVT.

The chain uses TRBV6-5 and TRBJ1-6; the match to TRBD1 covers 9 bases. The length of the CDR3 is 15 residues. Germline V gives CDR1 MNHEY, CDR2 SVGAGI. The V gene end was trimmed by 0 bases and the J gene end by 9 bases; junction bases not matched to a gene: 3. The CDR3 DNA reads as TGTGCCAGCAGTTACTCGACAGGGGGTAGTTCACCCCTCCACTTT. It encodes CASSYSTGGSSPLHF.

The gene calls are TRBV2 and TRBJ2-5; TRBD1 matches 7 bases. The CDR3 spans 14 residues. J was trimmed by 2 bases and V by 7 bases; bases with no gene match: 7. CDR1 is SNHLY, CDR2 FYNNEI, per germline. CDR3: CASNWQGQQETQYF. CDR3 DNA sequence: TGTGCCAGCAACTGGCAGGGACAGCAAGAGACCCAGTACTTC.

V and J are TRBV7-7 and TRBJ2-7; maybe TRBD1 (5 bases). Trimming took off 3 bases at V and 3 bases at J, with 9 bases between the two ends. The CDR3 consists of 13 residues. Germline V lookup: CDR1 SSHAT, CDR2 FNYEAQ (reference sequence). In DNA, the CDR3 is TGTGCCAGCAGCTTCTCTCAGGGCTACGAGCAGTACTTC. This gives the protein CASSFSQGYEQYF.

The chain employs TRBV19 and TRBJ1-6; 8 nucleotides align to TRBD1. The CDR3 totals 15 residues. The junction had 9 bases not matched to a gene; V was cut back by 6 bases and J by 8 bases. Germline V CDR1 and CDR2: LNHDA, SQIVND (reference sequence). The DNA for the CDR3 is TGTGCCAGTAGCCCCAGGGGGCCTGGTGATTCACCCCTCCACTTT. Residues: CASSPRGPGDSPLHF.

CDR3 sequence (DNA): TGTGCCAGCAGCCCAGGACAGGGCAAAAAACTGTTTTTT. Translating it yields CASSPGQGKKLFF. The chain carries TRBV7-2 and TRBJ1-4; 8 nucleotides line up with TRBD1. Per germline, CDR1 SGHTA and CDR2 FQGNSA. This CDR3 is 13 amino acids long. V lost 5 bases, J lost 9 bases, and 5 bases stayed unmatched.

This clone appeared a single time. The chain combines TRBV6-5 with TRBJ1-2; D perhaps matches TRBD1 (5 bases). The germline gives CDR1 MNHEY, CDR2 SVGAGI. V lost 0 bases and J lost 8, with 16 bases in between. The CDR3 totals 15 residues. The CDR3 sequence is CASSYSVGGLGGYTF. In DNA form, the CDR3 reads TGTGCCAGCAGTTACTCCGTCGGGGGTCTTGGGGGCTACACCTTC.

V is TRBV6-1 and J is TRBJ1-5; a possible D gene is TRBD1 (5 bases). The CDR3 sequence is 14 residues long. V was pared by 5 bases and J by 1 base, with 9 bases between. Germline CDR1 and CDR2: MNHNS and SASEGT. Written as DNA, the CDR3 is TGTGCCAGCAGTTATGACAGAAGCAATCAGCCCCAGCATTTT. Translating it yields CASSYDRSNQPQHF.

This clone was counted only a few times. This rearrangement joins TRBV6-1 to TRBJ2-7, with 11 bases matching TRBD1. The CDR3 has 13 amino acids. Germline loops: CDR1 MNHNS, CDR2 SASEGT. V shed 10 bases, J shed 4 bases, and the junction held 6 bases outside the gene matches. CDR3 DNA: TGTGCCACCGCCGGGACAGGGGGGTACGAGCAGTACTTC. Its protein is CATAGTGGYEQYF.

V is TRBV14 and J is TRBJ2-2, with D perhaps TRBD2 (5 bases). The CDR3 covers 16 residues. Germline V gene data show CDR1 as SGHDN and CDR2 as FVKESK. V was pared by 1 base and J by 2 bases, with 11 bases between. CDR3 residues: CASSQVLAGNTGELFF. For the CDR3, the DNA is TGTGCCAGCAGCCAAGTGCTAGCCGGAAACACCGGGGAGCTGTTTTTT.

The chain employs TRBV5-4 and TRBJ1-1; TRBD1 aligns across 8 bases. The V segment lost 3 bases and the J segment 10 bases; nucleotides outside the gene matches: 5. This CDR3 contains 12 residues. Germline V lookup: CDR1 SGHNT, CDR2 YYREEE (reference sequence). The CDR3 DNA follows: TGTGCCAGCAGCTCTCAACAGGGGGGAGCTTTCTTT. Translating gives CASSSQQGGAFF.

The V and J genes are TRBV2 and TRBJ1-1, with a possible D match to TRBD1 (6 bases). Germline V gene data show CDR1 as SNHLY and CDR2 as FYNNEI. V shed 10 bases and J shed 3 bases, with 15 bases lying between them. The CDR3 runs to 13 residues. The CDR3 DNA is TGTGCCAACTCTAGGGGGTTGTACACTGAAGCTTTCTTT. It is translated as CANSRGLYTEAFF.

V is TRBV5-5 and J is TRBJ1-6, with 8 bases identical to TRBD1. Germline CDR1 and CDR2: SGHKS and YYEKEE (reference sequence). With 1 base clipped from V and 9 bases from J, the junction kept 3 bases outside the gene matches. The CDR3 runs 14 residues. CDR3 sequence (DNA): TGTGCCAGCAGCTTGCAGGGGGCCGGTTCACCCCTCCACTTT. Amino acid sequence: CASSLQGAGSPLHF.

The rearrangement joins TRBV9 to TRBJ1-1, with 7 bases aligning to TRBD1. CDR1 and CDR2 (germline): SGDLS, YYNGEE. V was clipped by 4 bases and J by 7 bases; unmatched bases: 10. The length of the CDR3 is 14 residues. This CDR3 reads CASSPGTASLEAFF. CDR3 nucleotide sequence: TGTGCCAGCAGCCCGGGGACAGCGAGCCTTGAAGCTTTCTTT.

The chain is built from TRBV5-6 and TRBJ1-2; D unresolved. The ends were cut back, 0 bases at V and 3 bases at J, with 6 bases in the middle. This CDR3 comprises 13 residues. Germline lookup yields CDR1 SGHDT and CDR2 YYEEEE. Written as DNA, the CDR3 is TGTGCCAGCAGCTTGGACATCCACTATGGCTACACCTTC. Translation gives CASSLDIHYGYTF.

V and J are TRBV19 and TRBJ2-2, with 14 bases matching TRBD2. V was pared by 3 bases and J by 7 bases, with 7 bases of the junction left unmatched. Germline-derived CDR1 and CDR2 are LNHDA and SQIVND (reference sequence). The CDR3 has 17 amino acids. The CDR3 coding sequence is TGTGCCAGTAGTATGACTAGCGGGGGGGCCAGGGGCGGGGAGCTGTTTTTT. It translates to CASSMTSGGARGGELFF.

In its sample, this clone was seen once. V usage is TRBV2 and J usage is TRBJ2-7; 13 bases agree with TRBD2. Per the germline V gene, CDR1 is SNHLY and CDR2 is FYNNEI. The trim removed 4 bases at V and 10 bases at J, leaving 7 bases unmatched. The CDR3 is made up of 14 amino acids. The CDR3 coding sequence is TGTGCCAGCAGTGCCTGGACTAGCGGGAGTCTCCAGTACTTC. It translates to CASSAWTSGSLQYF.

The chain links TRBV27 to TRBJ2-7, with a weak D call TRBD2 (6 bases). The CDR3 contains 10 residues. Germline CDR1 is MNHEY and CDR2 is SMNVEV (reference sequence). V was shortened by 8 bases and J by 6 bases, with 8 bases between the two germline ends. The CDR3 DNA follows: TGTGCCAGCGGGAGGACCGAGCAGTACTTC. Encoded protein: CASGRTEQYF.

The V gene is TRBV4-1, the J gene TRBJ1-4; D gene ambiguous. This CDR3 comprises 15 residues. Trimming removed 0 bases at V and 5 bases at J, with 10 bases between. The germline V gene has CDR1 MGHRA and CDR2 YSYEKL. CDR3: CASSQDYRRNEKLFF. The CDR3 DNA is TGCGCCAGCAGCCAAGATTACAGAAGGAATGAAAAACTGTTTTTT.

V is TRBV28 and J is TRBJ1-1; D is possibly TRBD1 (5 bases). V lost 6 bases and J 2 bases, leaving 13 bases between the germline ends. CDR3 length equals 14 residues. Germline V lookup: CDR1 MDHEN, CDR2 SYDVKM. As DNA, the CDR3 is TGTGCCAGCAGCCCGACAGCCCGTAACACTGAAGCTTTCTTT. It codes for CASSPTARNTEAFF. Full variable domain (outside the CDR3, taken from reference TRBV28 and TRBJ1-1): DVKVTQSSRYLVKRTGEKVFLECVQDMDHENMFWYRQDPGLGLRLIYFSYDVKMKEKGDIPEGYSVSREKKERFSLILESASTNQTSMYLCASSPTARNTEAFFGQGTRLTVV.

The V and J genes are TRBV6-5 and TRBJ1-1; D remains unclear. The V gene lost 4 bases and the J gene lost 1 base, with 7 bases spanning the gap. The CDR3 is 13 residues long. Germline values: CDR1 MNHEY, CDR2 SVGAGI. This chain's CDR3 is CASSWASNTEAFF. CDR3 DNA: TGTGCCAGCAGTTGGGCCTCGAACACTGAAGCTTTCTTT.

This chain uses TRBV2 with TRBJ2-3, with 7 bases that match TRBD2. Germline lookup yields CDR1 SNHLY and CDR2 FYNNEI. This CDR3 has 13 residues. The ends lost 7 bases at V and 9 bases at J; junction bases unmatched: 10. The CDR3: CASMGSGRGTQYF. DNA of the CDR3: TGTGCCAGCATGGGATCTGGGCGGGGGACGCAGTATTTT.